The 5 T cell receptor beta chains below all came from one sample that was sequenced in a study of blood T cell repertoires in COVID-19 (dated by TCRdb to about 2020). Library prep was done by the immunoSEQ multiplex PCR assay. This is the immuneACCESS table as TCRdb keeps it, with only in-frame sequences that have V and J called. A part of the clones is gone; compared with another copy, unresolved V genes explain less than half, and the rest is unexplained. The sample has hundreds of thousands of clones on record, 88% of them singletons. In total, the top ten clones hold 7.3% of the sample. Sequencing was done on a sample of peripheral blood. These receptors were taken from a woman in her sixties or seventies with COVID-19, enrolled during active disease.

The rearrangement joins TRBV19 to TRBJ1-1, with 7 nucleotides matching TRBD1. J gave up 5 bases and V 4 bases, and 10 bases lay outside the gene matches. CDR1 is LNHDA and CDR2 is SQIVND in the germline V gene (reference sequence). The CDR3 extends over 15 amino acids. In DNA, the CDR3 is TGTGCCAGTAGTAGTCCGGCAGGGGGGCGGACTGAAGCTTTCTTT. Residues: CASSSPAGGRTEAFF.

The CDR3 region is CASSPIPGTGDSIAQYF. CDR3 DNA sequence: TGTGCCAGCAGCCCTATTCCCGGGACAGGAGACTCGATTGCGCAGTATTTT. V is TRBV21-1 and J is TRBJ2-3; the D segment call TRBD1 is taken from the table without a DNA check. TRBV21-1 is a pseudogene locus. CDR3 length: 17 amino acids.

This CDR3 reads CSVYAAANYGYTF. The DNA for the CDR3 is TGCAGCGTTTACGCGGCGGCTAACTATGGCTACACCTTC. V usage is TRBV29-1 and J usage is TRBJ1-2; D remains ambiguous. CDR3 length equals 13 residues. The V end was cut by 5 bases, the J end by 0 bases, with 10 bases between. Germline-derived CDR1 and CDR2 are SQVTM and ANQGSEA.

The table lists this clone with a few counts. Here the CDR3 reads CASSSSRDRETTEAFF. CDR3 bases: TGCGCCAGCAGCTCGTCCCGGGACAGGGAGACAACTGAAGCTTTCTTT. This chain uses TRBV5-1 with TRBJ1-1, with 9 bases matching TRBD1. Germline CDR1 SGHRS, CDR2 YFSETQ. V lost 3 bases, J lost 5 bases, and 11 bases stayed unmatched. This CDR3 comprises 16 residues.

The chain links TRBV19 to TRBJ1-5; no reliable D call. The CDR3 is 15 amino acids. The germline V and J ends were trimmed by 7 bases and 0 bases, with 13 bases remaining between them. Germline lookup yields CDR1 LNHDA and CDR2 SQIVND (reference sequence). The CDR3 here is CASKGDKYSNQPQHF. In nucleotides, the CDR3 is TGTGCCAGTAAGGGAGACAAGTATAGCAATCAGCCCCAGCATTTT.